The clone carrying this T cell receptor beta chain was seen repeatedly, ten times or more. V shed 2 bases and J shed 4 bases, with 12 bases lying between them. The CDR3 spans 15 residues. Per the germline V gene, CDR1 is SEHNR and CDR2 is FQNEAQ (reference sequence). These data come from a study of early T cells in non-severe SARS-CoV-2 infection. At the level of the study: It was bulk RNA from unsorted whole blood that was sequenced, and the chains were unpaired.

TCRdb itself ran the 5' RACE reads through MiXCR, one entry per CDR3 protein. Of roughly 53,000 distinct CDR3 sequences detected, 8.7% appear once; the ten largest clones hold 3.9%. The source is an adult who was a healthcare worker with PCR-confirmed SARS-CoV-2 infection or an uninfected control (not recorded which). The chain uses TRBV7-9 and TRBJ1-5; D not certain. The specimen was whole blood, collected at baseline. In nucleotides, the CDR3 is TGTGCCAGCAGCTTATTGGGCAGCGAGAATCAGCCCCAGCATTTT. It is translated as CASSLLGSENQPQHF.